This TCR beta chain was identified during a study of blood T cell repertoires in COVID-19. Overall study: Sample material is recorded as cDNA or gDNA derived from T cells, B-cell-depleted T cells, or PBMCs.

Data came from immunoSEQ multiplex PCR; TCRdb stores just in-frame clones and leaves some out. The sample gives some 100,000 clones, 80% to 95% of which show up once; around 6% is in the top ten. This clonotype was obtained from a man between 65 and 85 years old with acute or convalescent COVID-19. The specimen sequenced was peripheral blood.

CDR3 DNA: TGTGCCAGCATGACCAAGCAGGGTTATCAGCCCCAGCATTTT. This translates into CASMTKQGYQPQHF. The V and J genes are TRBV27 and TRBJ1-5, with D possibly TRBD1 on 5 matching bases. Germline V gene lookup returns CDR1 MNHEY and CDR2 SMNVEV (reference sequence). The length of the CDR3 is 14 residues. V was clipped by 7 bases and J by 5 bases, with 15 bases between them.